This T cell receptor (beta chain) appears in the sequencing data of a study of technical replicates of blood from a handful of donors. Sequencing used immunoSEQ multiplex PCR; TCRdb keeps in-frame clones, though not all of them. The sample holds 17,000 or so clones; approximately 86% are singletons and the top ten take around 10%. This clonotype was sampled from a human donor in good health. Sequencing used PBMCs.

CDR3 DNA sequence: TGTGCCAGCGCTATTTCGGGTCACTCCTACGAGCAGTACTTC. This translates into CASAISGHSYEQYF. The chain employs TRBV28 and TRBJ2-7; D is undetermined. The germline CDR1 and CDR2 sequences are MDHEN and SYDVKM. This CDR3 has 14 amino acids. Trimming cost V 8 bases and J 0 bases, with 14 bases left between them.